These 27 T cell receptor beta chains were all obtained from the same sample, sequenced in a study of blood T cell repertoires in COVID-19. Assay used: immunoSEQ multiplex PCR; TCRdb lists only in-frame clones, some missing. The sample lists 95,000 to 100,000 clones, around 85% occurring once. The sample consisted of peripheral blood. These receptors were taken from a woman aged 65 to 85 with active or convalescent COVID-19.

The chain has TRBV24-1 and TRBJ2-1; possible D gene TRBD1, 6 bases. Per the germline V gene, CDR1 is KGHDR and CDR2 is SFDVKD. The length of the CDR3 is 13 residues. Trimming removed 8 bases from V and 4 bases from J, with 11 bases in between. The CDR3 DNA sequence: TGTGCCACCATGGGACATCTATACAATGAGCAGTTCTTC. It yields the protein CATMGHLYNEQFF.

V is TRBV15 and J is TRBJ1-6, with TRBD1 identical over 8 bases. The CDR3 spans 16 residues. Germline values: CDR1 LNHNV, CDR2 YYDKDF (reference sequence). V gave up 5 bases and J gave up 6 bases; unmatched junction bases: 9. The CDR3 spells CATSSVETGVNSPLHF. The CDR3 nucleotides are TGTGCCACCAGCTCGGTGGAGACAGGGGTTAATTCACCCCTCCACTTT.

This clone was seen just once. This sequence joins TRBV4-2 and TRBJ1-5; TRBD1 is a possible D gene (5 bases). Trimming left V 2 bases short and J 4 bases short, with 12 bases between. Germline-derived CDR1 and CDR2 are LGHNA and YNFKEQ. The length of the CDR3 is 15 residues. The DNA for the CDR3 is TGTGCCAGCAGCCAAAAATCGGCAGGGAATCAGCCCCAGCATTTT. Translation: CASSQKSAGNQPQHF.

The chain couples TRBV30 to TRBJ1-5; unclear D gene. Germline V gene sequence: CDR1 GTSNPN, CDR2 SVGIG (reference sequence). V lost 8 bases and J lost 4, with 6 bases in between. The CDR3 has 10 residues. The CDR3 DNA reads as TGTGCCCGTCGGAATCAGCCCCAGCATTTT. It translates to CARRNQPQHF. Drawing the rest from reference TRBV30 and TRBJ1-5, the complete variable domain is SQTIHQWPATLVQPVGSPLSLECTVEGTSNPNLYWYRQAAGRGLQLLFYSVGIGQISSEVPQNLSASRPQDRQFILSSKKLLLSDSGFYLCARRNQPQHFGDGTRLSIL.

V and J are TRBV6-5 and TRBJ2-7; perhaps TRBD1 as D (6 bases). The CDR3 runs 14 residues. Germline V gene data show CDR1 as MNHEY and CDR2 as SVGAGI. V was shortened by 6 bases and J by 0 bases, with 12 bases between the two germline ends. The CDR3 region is CASRPTGFSYEQYF. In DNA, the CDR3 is TGTGCCAGCAGACCCACAGGGTTCTCCTACGAGCAGTACTTC.

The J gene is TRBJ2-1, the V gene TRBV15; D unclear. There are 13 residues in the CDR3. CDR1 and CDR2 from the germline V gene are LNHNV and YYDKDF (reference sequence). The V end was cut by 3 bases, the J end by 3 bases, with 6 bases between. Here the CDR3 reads CATSRTNYNEQFF. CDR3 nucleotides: TGTGCCACCAGCAGGACAAACTACAATGAGCAGTTCTTC.

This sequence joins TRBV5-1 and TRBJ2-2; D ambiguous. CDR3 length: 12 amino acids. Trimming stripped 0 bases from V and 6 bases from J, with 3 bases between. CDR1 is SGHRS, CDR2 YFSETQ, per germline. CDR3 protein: CASSLDSGELFF. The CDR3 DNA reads TGCGCCAGCAGCTTGGACTCCGGGGAGCTGTTTTTT.

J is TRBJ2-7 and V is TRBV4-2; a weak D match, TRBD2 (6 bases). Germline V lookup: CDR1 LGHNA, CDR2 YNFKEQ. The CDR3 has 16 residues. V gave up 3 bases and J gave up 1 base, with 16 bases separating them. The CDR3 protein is CASSQRARDLSYEQYF. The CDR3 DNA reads TGTGCCAGCAGCCAGAGGGCCCGGGACTTGTCCTACGAGCAGTACTTC.

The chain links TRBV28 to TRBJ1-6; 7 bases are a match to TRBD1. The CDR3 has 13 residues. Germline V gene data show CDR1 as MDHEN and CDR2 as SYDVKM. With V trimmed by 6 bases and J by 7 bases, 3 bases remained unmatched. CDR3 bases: TGTGCCAGCAGCTGGGACAGAAATTCACCCCTCCACTTT. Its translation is CASSWDRNSPLHF.

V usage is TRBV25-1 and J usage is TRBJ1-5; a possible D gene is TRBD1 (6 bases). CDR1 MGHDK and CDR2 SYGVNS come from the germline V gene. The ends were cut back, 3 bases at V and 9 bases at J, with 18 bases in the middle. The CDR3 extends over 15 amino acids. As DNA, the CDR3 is TGTGCCAGCAGTGACGGGGGGGGCGGACCACGGCCCCAGCATTTT. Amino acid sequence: CASSDGGGGPRPQHF.

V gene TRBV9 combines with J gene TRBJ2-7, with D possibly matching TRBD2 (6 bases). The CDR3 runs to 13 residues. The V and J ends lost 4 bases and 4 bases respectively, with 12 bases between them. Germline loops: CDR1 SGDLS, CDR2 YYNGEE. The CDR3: CASSPGGGYEQYF. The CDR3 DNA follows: TGTGCCAGCAGCCCCGGGGGTGGGTACGAGCAGTACTTC.

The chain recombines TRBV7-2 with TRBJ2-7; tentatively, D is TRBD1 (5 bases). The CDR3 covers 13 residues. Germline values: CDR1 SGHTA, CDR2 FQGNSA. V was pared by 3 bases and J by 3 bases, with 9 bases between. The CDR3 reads CASSFTGVYEQYF. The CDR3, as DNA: TGTGCCAGCAGCTTTACAGGCGTCTACGAGCAGTACTTC.

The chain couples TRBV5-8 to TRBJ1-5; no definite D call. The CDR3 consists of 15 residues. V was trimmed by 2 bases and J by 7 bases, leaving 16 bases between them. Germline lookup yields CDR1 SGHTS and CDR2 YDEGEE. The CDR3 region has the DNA TGTGCCAGCAGCTTACGTTCGGGAGGGATACAGCCCCAGCATTTT. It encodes CASSLRSGGIQPQHF. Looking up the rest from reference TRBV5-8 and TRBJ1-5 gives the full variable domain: EAGVTQSPTHLIKTRGQQATLRCSPISGHTSVYWYQQALGLGLQFLLWYDEGEERNRGNFPPRFSGRQFPNYSSELNVNALELEDSALYLCASSLRSGGIQPQHFGDGTRLSIL.

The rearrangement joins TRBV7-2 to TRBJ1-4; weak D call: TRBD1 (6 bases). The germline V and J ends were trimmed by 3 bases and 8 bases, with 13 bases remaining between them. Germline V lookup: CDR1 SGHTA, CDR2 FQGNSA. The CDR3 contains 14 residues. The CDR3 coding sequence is TGTGCCAGCAGCTTGGACAGTTCACGAGAAAAACTGTTTTTT. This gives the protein CASSLDSSREKLFF.

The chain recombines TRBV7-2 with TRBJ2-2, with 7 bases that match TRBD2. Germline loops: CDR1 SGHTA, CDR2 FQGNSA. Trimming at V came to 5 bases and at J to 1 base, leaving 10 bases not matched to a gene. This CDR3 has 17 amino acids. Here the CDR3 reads CASSPPRVAGNTGELFF. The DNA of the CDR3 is TGTGCCAGCAGCCCCCCCCGGGTAGCGGGGAACACCGGGGAGCTGTTTTTT.

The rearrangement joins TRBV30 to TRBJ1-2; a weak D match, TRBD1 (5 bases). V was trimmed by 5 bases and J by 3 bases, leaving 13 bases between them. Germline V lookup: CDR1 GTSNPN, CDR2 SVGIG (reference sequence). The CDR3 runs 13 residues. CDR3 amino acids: CAWAQGWDYGYTF. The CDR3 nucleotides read TGTGCCTGGGCCCAGGGTTGGGACTATGGCTACACCTTC.

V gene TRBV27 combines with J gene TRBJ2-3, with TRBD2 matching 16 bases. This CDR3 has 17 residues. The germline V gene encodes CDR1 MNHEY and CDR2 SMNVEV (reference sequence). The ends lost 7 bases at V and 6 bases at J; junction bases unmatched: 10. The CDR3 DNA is TGTGCCAGCAAAACGTCCGGGACTAGCGGGGGGGCCGATACGCAGTATTTT. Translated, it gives CASKTSGTSGGADTQYF.

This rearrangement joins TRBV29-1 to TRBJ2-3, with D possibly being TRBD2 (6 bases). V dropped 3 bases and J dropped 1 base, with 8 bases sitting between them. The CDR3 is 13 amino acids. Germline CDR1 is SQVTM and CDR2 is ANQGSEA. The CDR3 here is CSVDWGGTDTQYF. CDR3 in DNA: TGCAGCGTTGACTGGGGGGGCACAGATACGCAGTATTTT.

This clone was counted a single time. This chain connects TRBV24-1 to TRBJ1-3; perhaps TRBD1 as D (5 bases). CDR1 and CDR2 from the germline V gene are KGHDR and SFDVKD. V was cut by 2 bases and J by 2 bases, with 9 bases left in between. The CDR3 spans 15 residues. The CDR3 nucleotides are TGTGCCACCAGTGATTCAAGGGGTGCTGGAAACACCATATATTTT. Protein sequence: CATSDSRGAGNTIYF.

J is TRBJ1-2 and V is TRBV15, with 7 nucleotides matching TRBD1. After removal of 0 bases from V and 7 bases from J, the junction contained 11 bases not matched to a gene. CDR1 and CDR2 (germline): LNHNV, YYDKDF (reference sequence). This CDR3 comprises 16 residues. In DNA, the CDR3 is TGTGCCACCAGCAGAGATGTGACAGGGCCAAAGAGTGGCTACACCTTC. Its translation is CATSRDVTGPKSGYTF.

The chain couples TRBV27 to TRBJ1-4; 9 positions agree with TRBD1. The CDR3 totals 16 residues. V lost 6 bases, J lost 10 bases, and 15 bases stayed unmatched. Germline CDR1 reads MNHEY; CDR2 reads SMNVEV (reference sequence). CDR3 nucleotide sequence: TGTGCCAGCAGCTTCGAAACCGGGACAGGGTTGGGAAAACTGTTTTTT. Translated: CASSFETGTGLGKLFF.

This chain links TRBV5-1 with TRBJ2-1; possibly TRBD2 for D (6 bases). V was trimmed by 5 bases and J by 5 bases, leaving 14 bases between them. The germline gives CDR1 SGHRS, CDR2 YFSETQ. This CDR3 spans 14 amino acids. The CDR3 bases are TGCGCCAGCAGTTATGAGGGAGGTAACAATGAGCAGTTCTTC. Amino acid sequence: CASSYEGGNNEQFF.

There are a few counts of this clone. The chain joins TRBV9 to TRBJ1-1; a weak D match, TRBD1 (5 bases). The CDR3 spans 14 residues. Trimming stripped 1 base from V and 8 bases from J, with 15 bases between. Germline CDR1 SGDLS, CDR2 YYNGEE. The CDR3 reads CASSVSGGGTEAFF. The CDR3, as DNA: TGTGCCAGCAGCGTATCCGGAGGAGGGACCGAAGCTTTCTTT.

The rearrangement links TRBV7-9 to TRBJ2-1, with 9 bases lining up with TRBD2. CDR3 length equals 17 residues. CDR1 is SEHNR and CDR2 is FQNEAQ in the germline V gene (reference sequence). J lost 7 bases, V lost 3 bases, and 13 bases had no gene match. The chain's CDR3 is CASSLRASGAPWNEQFF. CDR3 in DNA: TGTGCCAGCAGCTTGCGGGCTAGCGGGGCCCCTTGGAATGAGCAGTTCTTC.

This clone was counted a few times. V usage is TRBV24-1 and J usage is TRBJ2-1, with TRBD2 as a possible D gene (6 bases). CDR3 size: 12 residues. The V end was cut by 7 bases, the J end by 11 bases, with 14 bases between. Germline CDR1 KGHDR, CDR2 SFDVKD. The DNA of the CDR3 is TGTGCCACCAGGGCACAGGCGGGGAAGCAGTTCTTC. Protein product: CATRAQAGKQFF.

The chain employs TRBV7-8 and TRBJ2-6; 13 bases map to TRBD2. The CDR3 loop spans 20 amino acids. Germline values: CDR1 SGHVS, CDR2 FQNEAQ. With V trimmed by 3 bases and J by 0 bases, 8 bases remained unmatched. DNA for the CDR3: TGTGCCAGCAGCTTCTTACCGGGACTAGCGGGGTACTCTGGGGCCAACGTCCTGACTTTC. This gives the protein CASSFLPGLAGYSGANVLTF.

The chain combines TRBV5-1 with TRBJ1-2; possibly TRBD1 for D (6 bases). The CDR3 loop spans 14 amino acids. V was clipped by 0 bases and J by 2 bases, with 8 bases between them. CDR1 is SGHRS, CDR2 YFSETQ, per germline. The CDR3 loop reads CASSLDQGNYGYTF. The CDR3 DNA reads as TGCGCCAGCAGCTTGGATCAGGGGAACTATGGCTACACCTTC.